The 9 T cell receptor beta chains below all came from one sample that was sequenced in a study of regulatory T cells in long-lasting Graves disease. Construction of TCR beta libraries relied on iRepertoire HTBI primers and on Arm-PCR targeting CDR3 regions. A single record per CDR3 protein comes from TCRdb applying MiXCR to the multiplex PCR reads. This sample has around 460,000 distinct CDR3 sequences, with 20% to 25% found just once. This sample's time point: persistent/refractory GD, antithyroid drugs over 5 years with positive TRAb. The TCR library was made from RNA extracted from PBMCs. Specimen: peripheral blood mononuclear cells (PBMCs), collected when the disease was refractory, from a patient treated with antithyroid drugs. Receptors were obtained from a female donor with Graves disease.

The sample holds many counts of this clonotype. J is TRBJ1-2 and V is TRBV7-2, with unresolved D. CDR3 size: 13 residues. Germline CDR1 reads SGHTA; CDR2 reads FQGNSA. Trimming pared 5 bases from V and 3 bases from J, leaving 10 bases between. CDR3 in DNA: TGTGCCAGCAGCCCATTTAGGGACTATGGCTACACCTTC. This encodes CASSPFRDYGYTF.

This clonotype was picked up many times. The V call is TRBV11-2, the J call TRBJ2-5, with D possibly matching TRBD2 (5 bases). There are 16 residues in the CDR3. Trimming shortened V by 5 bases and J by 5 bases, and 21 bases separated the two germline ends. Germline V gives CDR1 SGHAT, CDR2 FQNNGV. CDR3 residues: CASSPPRGSRAETQYF. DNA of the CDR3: TGTGCCAGCAGCCCGCCACGGGGTTCCCGGGCGGAGACCCAGTACTTC. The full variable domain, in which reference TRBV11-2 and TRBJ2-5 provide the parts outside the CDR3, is EAGVAQSPRYKIIEKRQSVAFWCNPISGHATLYWYQQILGQGPKLLIQFQNNGVVDDSQLPKDRFSAERLKGVDSTLKIQPAKLEDSAVYLCASSPPRGSRAETQYFGPGTRLLVL.

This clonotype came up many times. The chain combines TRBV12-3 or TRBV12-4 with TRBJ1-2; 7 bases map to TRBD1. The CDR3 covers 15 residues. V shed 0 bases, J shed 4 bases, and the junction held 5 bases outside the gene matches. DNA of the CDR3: TGTGCCAGCAGTTTAGCGCAGACAGGGACCTATGGCTACACCTTC. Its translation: CASSLAQTGTYGYTF.

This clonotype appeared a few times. As DNA, the CDR3 is TGCAGTGCTAGACTAAGATCGGGGCTAGCGGGATTGGGCGAGCAGTACTTC. Translation gives CSARLRSGLAGLGEQYF. The J gene is TRBJ2-7, the V gene TRBV20-1, with 9 bases aligning to TRBD2. This CDR3 has 17 residues. V trimming: 2 bases; J trimming: 6 bases; junction bases outside the gene matches: 17. Germline CDR1 reads DFQATT; CDR2 reads SNEGSKA (reference sequence).

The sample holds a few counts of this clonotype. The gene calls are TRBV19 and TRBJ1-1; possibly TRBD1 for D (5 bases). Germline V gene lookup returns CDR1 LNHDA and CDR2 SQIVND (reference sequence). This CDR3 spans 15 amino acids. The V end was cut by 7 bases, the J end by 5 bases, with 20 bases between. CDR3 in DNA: TGTGCCAGTATACCCTCTCAGGGCGCAGGTACTGAAGCTTTCTTT. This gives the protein CASIPSQGAGTEAFF.

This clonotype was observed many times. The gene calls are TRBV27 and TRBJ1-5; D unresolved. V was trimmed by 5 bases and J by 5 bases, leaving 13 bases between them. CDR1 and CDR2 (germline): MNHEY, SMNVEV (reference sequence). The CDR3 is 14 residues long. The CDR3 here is CASSMLKGDQPQHF. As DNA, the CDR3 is TGTGCCAGCAGTATGCTGAAGGGAGATCAGCCCCAGCATTTT.

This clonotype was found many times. The CDR3 reads CASSEGGRTYEQYF. CDR3 DNA sequence: TGTGCCAGCAGTGAAGGGGGCAGGACCTACGAGCAGTACTTC. The genes are TRBV6-2 or TRBV6-3 and TRBJ2-7, with TRBD1 matching 7 bases. From germline, CDR1 is MNHEY and CDR2 SVGEGT. The CDR3 length is 14 residues. V lost 5 bases and J lost 2; bases outside the gene matches: 6.

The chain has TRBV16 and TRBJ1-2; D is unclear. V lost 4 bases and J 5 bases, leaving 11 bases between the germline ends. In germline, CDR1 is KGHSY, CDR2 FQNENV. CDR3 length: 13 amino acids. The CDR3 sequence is CASSLTREYGYTF. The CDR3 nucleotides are TGTGCCAGCAGCCTCACAAGGGAGTATGGCTACACCTTC.

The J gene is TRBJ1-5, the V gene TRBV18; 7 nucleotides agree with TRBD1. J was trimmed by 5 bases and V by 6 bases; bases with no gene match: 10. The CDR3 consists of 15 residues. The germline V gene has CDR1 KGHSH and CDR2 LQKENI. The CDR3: CASSPTGIAHQPQHF. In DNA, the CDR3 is TGTGCCAGCTCCCCGACAGGGATAGCGCATCAGCCCCAGCATTTT.